This T cell receptor (beta chain) was identified during a study of response to subunit inactivated influenza vaccine. The CDR3 loop spans 15 amino acids. V was pared by 4 bases and J by 7 bases, with 17 bases between. CDR1 is SGHNT, CDR2 YYREEE, per germline (reference sequence). TCRdb redid the calling of the RT-PCR reads with MiXCR, one entry per CDR3 protein. The sample holds more than 450,000 distinct CDR3 sequences, 7.5% to 8.5% seen once. This clonotype was seen a handful of times. The sequenced sample was PBMCs from blood, obtained less than 25 months after vaccination. The V call is TRBV5-4, the J call TRBJ2-2; D is unclear. The TCR comes from a man in his fifties or sixties who received an inactivated influenza vaccine. Written as DNA, the CDR3 is TGTGCCAGCAGCCTTTACCCCAGGACGTACGGGGAGCTGTTTTTT. Residues: CASSLYPRTYGELFF.